A selection of T cell receptor beta chains follows, all from one sample in a study of long-term antiretroviral therapy in people with HIV. Repertoires were generated with immunoSEQ multiplex PCR, while TCRdb's copy carries only in-frame clones and drops some. The sample lists some 25,000 clones, around four fifths occurring once. The sequencing here drew on unsorted PBMCs, taken around 4.3 years after starting antiretroviral therapy. The receptors were gathered from a man aged 25-40 years with HIV. Each CDR3 is given with its conserved first and last residue. D genes are given only for firm matches. Size is stated for part of the rows, as once, few or many counts, or as a class when the clone is expanded.

clone size	D gene	V gene	J gene	CDR3 DNA	CDR3 protein
few	TRBD2	TRBV29-1	TRBJ2-1	TGCAGCGTTCCCGCCAGGACTAGCGGGGACTACAATGAGCAGTTCTTC	CSVPARTSGDYNEQFF
NA	NA	TRBV9	TRBJ1-6	TGTGCCAGCAGCGTAACACAGCTTAATTCACCCCTCCACTTT	CASSVTQLNSPLHF
NA	NA	TRBV19	TRBJ2-6	TGTGCCAGTAGCCATGACTCTGGGGCCAACGTCCTGACTTTC	CASSHDSGANVLTF
NA	TRBD1	TRBV2	TRBJ1-1	TGTGCCAGCAGTACCGGACAGGCGGGCACTGAAGCTTTCTTT	CASSTGQAGTEAFF
NA	NA	TRBV28	TRBJ1-2	TGTGCCAGCAGTCTTTACAGGGTAGGCTACACCTTC	CASSLYRVGYTF
few	NA	TRBV28	TRBJ2-3	TGTGCCAGCAGTCGAGGGCCAGATACGCAGTATTTT	CASSRGPDTQYF
NA	NA	TRBV9	TRBJ2-5	TGTGCCAGCAGCGTAAGTAGCCTAGCGCCGGAGACCCAGTACTTC	CASSVSSLAPETQYF
NA	NA	TRBV7-2	TRBJ2-7	TGTGCCAGCAGCTTTACTAGTTACGGCGAGCAGTACTTC	CASSFTSYGEQYF
NA	NA	TRBV7-9	TRBJ2-7	TGTGCCACCTCTACAGGGAACTACGAGCAGTACTTC	CATSTGNYEQYF
medium-sized	NA	TRBV29-1	TRBJ2-5	TGCAGCGGACTCATACAAGAGACCCAGTACTTC	CSGLIQETQYF
NA	TRBD2	TRBV2	TRBJ2-7	TGTGCCAGCGGAATCCAGGGTACTAGCGGGAGGGCCTACTACGAGCAGTACTTC	CASGIQGTSGRAYYEQYF
NA	NA	TRBV29-1	TRBJ1-1	TGCAGCCCTACCTCCAGGGAATCGGCTGAAGCTTTCTTT	CSPTSRESAEAFF
NA	TRBD1	TRBV6-4	TRBJ2-2	TGTGCCAGCAGTGACGGACAGGGGGCCGGGGAGCTGTTTTTT	CASSDGQGAGELFF
NA	NA	TRBV7-2	TRBJ1-4	TGTGCCAGCAGCCGGTCCACAACTAATGAAAAACTGTTTTTT	CASSRSTTNEKLFF
NA	NA	TRBV30	TRBJ2-7	TGTGCCTGGAGTTGGCTCTCGGACGAGCAGTACTTC	CAWSWLSDEQYF
once	TRBD1	TRBV7-2	TRBJ1-5	TGTGCCAGCAGCTTAACGGGACAGGGGATCAATCAGCCCCAGCATTTT	CASSLTGQGINQPQHF
NA	TRBD1	TRBV4-2	TRBJ1-2	TGTGCCAGCAGCCAAGTGGGCAGGGACAGGGCTCTAAGTGGCTACACCTTC	CASSQVGRDRALSGYTF
NA	NA	TRBV10-3	TRBJ1-2	TGTGCCATCAGTGAGTCGATTCAGACAACCTATGGCTACACCTTC	CAISESIQTTYGYTF
NA	NA	TRBV30	TRBJ2-7	TGTGCCTGGAGTGGGGGCCCCGAGCAGTACTTC	CAWSGGPEQYF
NA	NA	TRBV6-1	TRBJ1-5	TGTGCCAGCACCCCAGGGTTGGGCAATCAGCCCCAGCATTTT	CASTPGLGNQPQHF
NA	NA	TRBV5-4	TRBJ1-2	TGTGCCAGCAGCTCGGGCCTAGGCACCGGAGATGTGTATGGCTACACCTTC	CASSSGLGTGDVYGYTF
NA	TRBD1	TRBV30	TRBJ2-3	TGTGCCTGGAGTGTATTTCACATGGGGGACAGGGTAATGACAGATACGCAGTATTTT	CAWSVFHMGDRVMTDTQYF
few	NA	TRBV19	TRBJ1-6	TGTGCCAGTAGACCATATCATCCCCACCGGGACGTGGGAAATTCACCCCTCCACTTT	CASRPYHPHRDVGNSPLHF
NA	NA	TRBV10-1	TRBJ1-1	TGCGCCAGCAGTGCTGAGTCGGGTTCCGGAGCTTTCTTT	CASSAESGSGAFF
NA	TRBD2	TRBV5-1	TRBJ2-7	TGCGCCAGCAGCTTGTTGACCGGGACTAGCGACGAGCAGTACTTC	CASSLLTGTSDEQYF
NA	NA	TRBV5-1	TRBJ2-6	TGCGCCAGCAGCTTGGGCTACTCAATGACTGGGGCCAACGTCCTGACTTTC	CASSLGYSMTGANVLTF
NA	TRBD1	TRBV6-5	TRBJ2-7	TGTGCCAGTCAGCCCCCCGACAGGGACTACGAGCAGTACTTC	CASQPPDRDYEQYF
NA	TRBD1	TRBV9	TRBJ1-6	TGTGCCAGCAGCCCGCCGGACAGGGCGGGCAATTCACCCCTCCACTTT	CASSPPDRAGNSPLHF
NA	NA	TRBV15	TRBJ1-5	TGTGCCACCAGCAGAGATTTGGGAATCGGGAATCAGCCCCAGCATTTT	CATSRDLGIGNQPQHF
NA	NA	TRBV6-1	TRBJ1-2	TGTGCCAGCGAAAAAGTAGGGGGAGACTATGGCTACACCTTC	CASEKVGGDYGYTF
NA	TRBD1	TRBV5-4	TRBJ2-7	TGTGCCAGCAGCCTGACAGGGGGCAAGTACGAGCAGTACTTC	CASSLTGGKYEQYF
NA	NA	TRBV5-1	TRBJ1-5	TGCGCCAGCAGGCCATCAGACCTAGGTCAGCCCCAGCATTTT	CASRPSDLGQPQHF
NA	TRBD2	TRBV27	TRBJ2-3	TGTGCCAGCAGTTCGACGACTAGCGGGGTCACAGATACGCAGTATTTT	CASSSTTSGVTDTQYF
NA	NA	TRBV6-1	TRBJ2-2	TGTGCCAGCAGTGAAGCCCTAGGATCGACAGCCGGGGAGCTGTTTTTT	CASSEALGSTAGELFF
once	NA	TRBV9	TRBJ2-4	TGTGCCAGCAGCGTAGGAGGGGGGGTCGAAAACATTCAGTACTTC	CASSVGGGVENIQYF
NA	NA	TRBV29-1	TRBJ1-2	TGCAGCGTTGATGGCCATGGCTACACCTTC	CSVDGHGYTF
NA	NA	TRBV13	TRBJ2-3	TGTGCCAGCAGCTTCGGACGTAGTACGCAGTATTTT	CASSFGRSTQYF
NA	NA	TRBV5-5	TRBJ2-7	TGTGCCAGCAGCTTTGGACCCACCTACGAGCAGTACTTC	CASSFGPTYEQYF
NA	NA	TRBV19	TRBJ2-7	TGTGCCAGTAGTATCGACCCGGGACTTAGGTCATCCTACGAGCAGTACTTC	CASSIDPGLRSSYEQYF
NA	NA	TRBV10-1	TRBJ2-5	TGCGCCAGCAGTGATTCCCAAGAGACCCAGTACTTC	CASSDSQETQYF
NA	TRBD1	TRBV29-1	TRBJ1-4	TGCAGCGTTGAGGGGGACAGCGATGAAAAACTGTTTTTT	CSVEGDSDEKLFF
NA	NA	TRBV4-2	TRBJ2-1	TGTGCCAGCAGCCAAGACGGGACGGGGAGAGCGTACAATGAGCAGTTCTTC	CASSQDGTGRAYNEQFF